This T cell receptor beta chain originates from a study of blood T cell repertoires in COVID-19. As for the study in general: Sources were T cells, B-cell-depleted T cells, or PBMCs; the material itself was cDNA or gDNA.

The V and J ends lost 5 bases and 5 bases, in that order; junction bases with no gene match: 14. The CDR3 has 17 amino acids. CDR1 is SGHTS and CDR2 is YDEGEE in the germline V gene. Only in-frame clones appear in the TCRdb table, and some are missing; sequencing was by immunoSEQ multiplex PCR. The profile covers some 220,000 clones, with 80% to 85% appearing a single time and 5.2% taken by the ten largest. The chain employs TRBV5-8 and TRBJ2-2; 8 bases line up with TRBD1. The sequence was collected from a woman aged 70 to 79 with COVID-19, enrolled during active disease. The sequencing sample was made of peripheral blood. CDR3 sequence reads: CASRNSGQGRWTGELFF. The CDR3 DNA reads TGTGCCAGCAGAAATTCAGGACAGGGTCGTTGGACCGGGGAGCTGTTTTTT.